This T cell receptor (beta chain) derives from a study of cytomegalovirus exposure and HLA in healthy donors. Study results and limitations: The authors considered a cluster of highly shared sequence variants likely to be a sequencing artifact. It was taken for granted in presence/absence analyses that sequencing depth across donors was roughly uniform.

Both 60 Vbeta primers and 13 Jbeta primers went into the PCR. Some clones are missing from TCRdb's copy, which holds only in-frame ones; the method was immunoSEQ multiplex PCR. The sample has approximately 160,000 clones; around 75% are singletons. Germline CDR1 MNHEY, CDR2 SVGAGI. Trimming removed 7 bases at V and 5 bases at J, with 16 bases between. The CDR3 runs to 14 residues. With respect to this clone: Its antigen is not known.

In nominal health when sampled, donors likely had unrecorded immune exposures nonetheless. V and J are TRBV6-5 and TRBJ2-3; weak D call: TRBD1 (7 bases). Sample: PBMCs. This sequence was found in a man aged 18 to 30 in good health and CMV-seropositive. CDR3 DNA: TGTGCCAGCACCATAGGCAGGGGGGTAGATACGCAGTATTTT. Amino acids: CASTIGRGVDTQYF.